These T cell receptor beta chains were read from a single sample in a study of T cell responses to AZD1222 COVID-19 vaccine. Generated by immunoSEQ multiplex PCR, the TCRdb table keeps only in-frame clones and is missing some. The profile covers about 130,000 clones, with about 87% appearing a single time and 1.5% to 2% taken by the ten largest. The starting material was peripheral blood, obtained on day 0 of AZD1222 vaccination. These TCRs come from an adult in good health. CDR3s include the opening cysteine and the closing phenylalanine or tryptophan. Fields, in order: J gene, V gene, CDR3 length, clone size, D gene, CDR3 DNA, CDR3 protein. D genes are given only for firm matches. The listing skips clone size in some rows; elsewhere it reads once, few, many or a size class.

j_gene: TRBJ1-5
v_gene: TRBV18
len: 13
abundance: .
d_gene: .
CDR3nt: TGTGCCAGCTCACCCGACAGCAATCAGCCCCAGCATTTT
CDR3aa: CASSPDSNQPQHF

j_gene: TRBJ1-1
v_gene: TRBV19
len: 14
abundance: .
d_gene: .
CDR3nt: TGTGCCAGTAGTCGAGGGGGACGGGACACTGAAGCTTTCTTT
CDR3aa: CASSRGGRDTEAFF

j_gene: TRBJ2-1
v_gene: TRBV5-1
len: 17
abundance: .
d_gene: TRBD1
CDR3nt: TGCGCCAGCAGCTTGGCGTTGGGGACAGGGGGATGGAATGAGCAGTTCTTC
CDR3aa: CASSLALGTGGWNEQFF

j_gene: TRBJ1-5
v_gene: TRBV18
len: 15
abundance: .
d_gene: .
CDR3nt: TGTGCCAGCTCACCACTGGGGGTACAGGATCAGCCCCAGCATTTT
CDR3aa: CASSPLGVQDQPQHF

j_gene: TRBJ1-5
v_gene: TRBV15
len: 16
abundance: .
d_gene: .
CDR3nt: TGTGCCACCAGCAGAGAATGGGAGTTCAGCAATCAGCCCCAGCATTTT
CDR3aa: CATSREWEFSNQPQHF

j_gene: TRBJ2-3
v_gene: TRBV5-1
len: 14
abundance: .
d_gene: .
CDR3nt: TGCGCCAGCAGCCCGGGACTTTACACAGATACGCAGTATTTT
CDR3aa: CASSPGLYTDTQYF

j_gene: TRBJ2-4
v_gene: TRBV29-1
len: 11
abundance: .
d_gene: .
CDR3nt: TGCAGCGTTGACGAGGGAAGGACAGCATACTTC
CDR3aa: CSVDEGRTAYF

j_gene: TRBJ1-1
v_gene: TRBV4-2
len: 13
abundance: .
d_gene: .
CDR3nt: TGTGCCAGCAGCCAAGATCGACAGGTAGTGGCTTTCTTT
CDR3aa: CASSQDRQVVAFF

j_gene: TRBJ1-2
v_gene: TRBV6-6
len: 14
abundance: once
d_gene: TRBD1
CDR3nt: TGTGCCAGCAGTCGCCGCCAGGGGGACTATGGCTACACCTTC
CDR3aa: CASSRRQGDYGYTF

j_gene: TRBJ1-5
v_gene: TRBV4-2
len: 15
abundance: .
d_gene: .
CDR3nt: TGTGCCAGCAGCCTAGGGACGGGGGGCGATCAGCCCCAGCATTTT
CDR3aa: CASSLGTGGDQPQHF

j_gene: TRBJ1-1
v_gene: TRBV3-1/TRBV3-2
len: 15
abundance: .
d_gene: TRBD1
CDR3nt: TGTGCCAGCAGCCAAGCAAACAGGGGTTCCACTGAAGCTTTCTTT
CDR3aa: CASSQANRGSTEAFF

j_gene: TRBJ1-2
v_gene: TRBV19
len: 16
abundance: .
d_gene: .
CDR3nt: TGTGCCAGTACACAGGGTACGTGGGGGAAGCAGTATGGCTACACCTTC
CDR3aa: CASTQGTWGKQYGYTF

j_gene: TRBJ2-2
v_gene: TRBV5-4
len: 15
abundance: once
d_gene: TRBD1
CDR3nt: TGTGCCAGCAGCCCCGGGACAGTGAACACCGGGGAGCTGTTTTTT
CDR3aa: CASSPGTVNTGELFF

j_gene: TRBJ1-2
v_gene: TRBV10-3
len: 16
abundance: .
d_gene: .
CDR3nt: TGTGCCATCAGTGAGCCGAATACAGGGTTTAACTATGGCTACACCTTC
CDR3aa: CAISEPNTGFNYGYTF

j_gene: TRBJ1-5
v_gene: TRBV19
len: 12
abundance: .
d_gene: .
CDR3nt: TGTGCCAGTAGTATAGGGGGACAGCCCCAGCATTTT
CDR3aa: CASSIGGQPQHF

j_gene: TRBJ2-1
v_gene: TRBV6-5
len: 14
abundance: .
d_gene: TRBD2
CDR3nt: TGTGCCAGCAGTCAGCGGGGGCCTTACAATGAGCAGTTCTTC
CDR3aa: CASSQRGPYNEQFF

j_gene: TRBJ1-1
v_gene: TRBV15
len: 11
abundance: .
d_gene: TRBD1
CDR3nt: TGTGCCACGGGACAGGGCACTGAAGCTTTCTTT
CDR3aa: CATGQGTEAFF

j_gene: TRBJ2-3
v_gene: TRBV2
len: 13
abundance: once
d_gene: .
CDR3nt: TGTGCCAGCAGTGGGTTAGGGACAGATACGCAGTATTTT
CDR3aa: CASSGLGTDTQYF

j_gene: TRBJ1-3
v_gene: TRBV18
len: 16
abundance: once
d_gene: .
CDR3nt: TGTGCCAGCGCCCAGAACCCGGGGGGCGCAGGAAACACCATATATTTT
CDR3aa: CASAQNPGGAGNTIYF

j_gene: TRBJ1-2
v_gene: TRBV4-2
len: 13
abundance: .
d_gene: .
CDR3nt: TGTGCCAGCAGCCAAGATGAGGTTTATGGCTACACCTTC
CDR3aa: CASSQDEVYGYTF

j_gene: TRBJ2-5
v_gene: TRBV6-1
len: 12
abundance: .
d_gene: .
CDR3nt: TGTGCCAGCAGTGAAACGGGGGAGACCCAGTACTTC
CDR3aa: CASSETGETQYF

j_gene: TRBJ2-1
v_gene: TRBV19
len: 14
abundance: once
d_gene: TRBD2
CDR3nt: TGTGCCAGTAGTAGGGGACTAGCGGTGGATGAGCAGTTCTTC
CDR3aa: CASSRGLAVDEQFF

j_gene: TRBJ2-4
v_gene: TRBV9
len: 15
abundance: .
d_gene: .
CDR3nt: TGTGCCAGCAGCGCTGCCGACCACAGGGCGGACATTCAGTACTTC
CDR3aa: CASSAADHRADIQYF

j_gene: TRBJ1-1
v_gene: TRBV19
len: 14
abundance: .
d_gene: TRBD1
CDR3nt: TGTGCCAGTAGTAGGGACAGGGCGAACACTGAAGCTTTCTTT
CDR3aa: CASSRDRANTEAFF

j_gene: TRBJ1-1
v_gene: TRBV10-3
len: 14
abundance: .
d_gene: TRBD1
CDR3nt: TGTGCCATCACCCGGACAGGGGGGAACACTGAAGCTTTCTTT
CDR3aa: CAITRTGGNTEAFF

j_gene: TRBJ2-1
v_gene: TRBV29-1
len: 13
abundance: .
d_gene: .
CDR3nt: TGCAGCGACGACAGCTACTCCTACAATGAGCAGTTCTTC
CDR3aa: CSDDSYSYNEQFF

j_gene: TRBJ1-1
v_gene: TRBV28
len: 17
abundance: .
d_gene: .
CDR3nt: TGTGCCAGCAGTTTATTGCCCCTGGGCAGGGGGAACACTGAAGCTTTCTTT
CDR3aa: CASSLLPLGRGNTEAFF

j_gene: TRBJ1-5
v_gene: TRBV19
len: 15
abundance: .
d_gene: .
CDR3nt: TGTGCCAGTAGTATCGGTCTGGGGGGCAATCAGCCCCAGCATTTT
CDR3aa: CASSIGLGGNQPQHF

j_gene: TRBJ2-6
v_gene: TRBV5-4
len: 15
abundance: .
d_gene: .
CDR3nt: TGTGCCAGCAGCTTCCCCCAACCTGGGGCCAACGTCCTGACTTTC
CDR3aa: CASSFPQPGANVLTF

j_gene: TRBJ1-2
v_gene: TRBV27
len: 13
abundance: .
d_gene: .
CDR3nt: TGTGCCAGCTTAGGGTTAAGGAGCTATGGCTACACCTTC
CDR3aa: CASLGLRSYGYTF

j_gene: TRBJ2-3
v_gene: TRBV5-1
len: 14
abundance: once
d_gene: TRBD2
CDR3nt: TGCGCCAGCAGCTACGGGACTAGTAGAGATACGCAGTATTTT
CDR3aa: CASSYGTSRDTQYF

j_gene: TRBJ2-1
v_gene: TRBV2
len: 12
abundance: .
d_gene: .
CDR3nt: TGTGCCAGCTCCGCCAATTACAATGAGCAGTTCTTC
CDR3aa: CASSANYNEQFF

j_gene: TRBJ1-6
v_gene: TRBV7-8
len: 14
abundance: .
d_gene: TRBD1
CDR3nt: TGTGCCAGCAGCTCTCAGACAGGGGATTCACCCCTCCACTTT
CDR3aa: CASSSQTGDSPLHF

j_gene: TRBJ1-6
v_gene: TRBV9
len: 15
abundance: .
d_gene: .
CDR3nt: TGTGCCAGCAGCGGGAGAAACTCCTATAATTCACCCCTCCACTTT
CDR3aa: CASSGRNSYNSPLHF

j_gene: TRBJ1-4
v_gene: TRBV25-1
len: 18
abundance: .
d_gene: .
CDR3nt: TGTGCCAGCAGTGAATCGGGCAGGGTGGTCGAAACTAATGAAAAACTGTTTTTT
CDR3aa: CASSESGRVVETNEKLFF

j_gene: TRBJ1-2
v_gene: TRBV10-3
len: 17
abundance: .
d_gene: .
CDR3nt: TGTGCCATCAGTGAGTCCGGACGGCAGGGAGGGACCTATGGCTACACCTTC
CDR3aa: CAISESGRQGGTYGYTF

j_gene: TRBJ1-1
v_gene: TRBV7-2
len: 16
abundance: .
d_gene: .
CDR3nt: TGTGCCAGCAGCTTATCACCGGGTACAGCGAACACTGAAGCTTTCTTT
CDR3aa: CASSLSPGTANTEAFF

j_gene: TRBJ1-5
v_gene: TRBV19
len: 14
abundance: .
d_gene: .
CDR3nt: TGTGCCAGTAAGCTCGACGCAGTTAAGGGGCCCCAGCATTTT
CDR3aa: CASKLDAVKGPQHF

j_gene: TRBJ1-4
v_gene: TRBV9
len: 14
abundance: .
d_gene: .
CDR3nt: TGTGCCAGCAGCGCCCCAGGGTCAGGGGAAAAACTGTTTTTT
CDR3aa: CASSAPGSGEKLFF

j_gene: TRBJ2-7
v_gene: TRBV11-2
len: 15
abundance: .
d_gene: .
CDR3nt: TGTGCCAGCAGCCGCCTAGCGTCCCAAACCTACGAGCAGTACTTC
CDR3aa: CASSRLASQTYEQYF

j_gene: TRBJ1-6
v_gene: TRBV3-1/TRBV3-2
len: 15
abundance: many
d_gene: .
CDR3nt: TGTGCCAGCAGCCAAGTAAGTCAGGGTGGTTCACCCCTCCACTTT
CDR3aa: CASSQVSQGGSPLHF

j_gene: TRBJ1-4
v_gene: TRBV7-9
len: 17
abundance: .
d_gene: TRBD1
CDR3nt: TGTGCCAGCACCTCAGGACAGGGAATCTCAACTAATGAAAAACTGTTTTTT
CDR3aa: CASTSGQGISTNEKLFF

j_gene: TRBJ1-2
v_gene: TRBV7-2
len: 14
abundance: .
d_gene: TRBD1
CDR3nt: TGTGCCAGCAGCAACGGACAGGGAAGTTTTGGCTACACCTTC
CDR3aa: CASSNGQGSFGYTF

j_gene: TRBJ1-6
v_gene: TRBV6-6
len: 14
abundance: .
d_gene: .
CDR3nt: TGTGCCAGCATGAGGACCAGGGGAAATTCACCCCTCCACTTT
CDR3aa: CASMRTRGNSPLHF

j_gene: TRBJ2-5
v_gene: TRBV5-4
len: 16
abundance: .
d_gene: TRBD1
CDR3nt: TGTGCCAGCAGCCGCAGGACAGGGACCGTGGGGGAGACCCAGTACTTC
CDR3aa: CASSRRTGTVGETQYF

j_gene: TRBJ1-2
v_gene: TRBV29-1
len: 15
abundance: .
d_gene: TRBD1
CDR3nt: TGCAGCGTTGCCTCGGCGGGACAGCGTAACTATGGCTACACCTTC
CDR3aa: CSVASAGQRNYGYTF

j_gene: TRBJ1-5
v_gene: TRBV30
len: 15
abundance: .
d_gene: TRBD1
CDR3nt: TGTGCCTGGAGGGTCAGGGGGCTAAGCAATCAGCCCCAGCATTTT
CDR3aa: CAWRVRGLSNQPQHF

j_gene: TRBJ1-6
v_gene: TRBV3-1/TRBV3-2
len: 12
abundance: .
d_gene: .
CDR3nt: TGTGCCAGCAGCCAAAGTCGGTCACCCCTCCACTTT
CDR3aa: CASSQSRSPLHF

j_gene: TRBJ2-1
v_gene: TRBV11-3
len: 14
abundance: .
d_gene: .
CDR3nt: TGTGCCAGCAGCTTAAGGGGGGCCTACAATGAGCAGTTCTTC
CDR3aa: CASSLRGAYNEQFF

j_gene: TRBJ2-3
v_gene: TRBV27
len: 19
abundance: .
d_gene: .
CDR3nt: TGTGCCAGCAGTTTAAAGCCCTCCCCCTATGTGGGGAGCACAGATACGCAGTATTTT
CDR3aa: CASSLKPSPYVGSTDTQYF

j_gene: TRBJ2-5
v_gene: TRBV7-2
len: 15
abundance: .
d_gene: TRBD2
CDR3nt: TGTGCCAGCAGCTTAGCGCCGGGAGGGAGGGAGACCCAGTACTTC
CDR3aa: CASSLAPGGRETQYF

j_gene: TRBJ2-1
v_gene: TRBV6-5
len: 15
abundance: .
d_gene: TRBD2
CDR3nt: TGTGCCAGCAGTTCCAGCGGGGGGGCTTACAATGAGCAGTTCTTC
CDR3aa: CASSSSGGAYNEQFF

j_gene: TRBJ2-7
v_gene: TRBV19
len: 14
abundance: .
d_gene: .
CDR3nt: TGTGCCAGTAAGTCGACGGCAAGCTCCTACGAGCAGTACTTC
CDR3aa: CASKSTASSYEQYF

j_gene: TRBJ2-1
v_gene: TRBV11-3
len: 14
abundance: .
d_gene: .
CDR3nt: TGTGCCAGCAGCCCCCAGGGGGGGATTGAGGAGCAGTTCTTC
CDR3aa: CASSPQGGIEEQFF

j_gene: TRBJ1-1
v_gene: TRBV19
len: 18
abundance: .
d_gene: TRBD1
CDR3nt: TGTGCCAGTAGTATAGATCTGGGACAGGGGATTAGGAACACTGAAGCTTTCTTT
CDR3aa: CASSIDLGQGIRNTEAFF

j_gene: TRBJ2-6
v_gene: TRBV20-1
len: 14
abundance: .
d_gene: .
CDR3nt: TGCAGTGCTATTGACAGGTCTGGGGCCAACGTCCTGACTTTC
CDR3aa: CSAIDRSGANVLTF

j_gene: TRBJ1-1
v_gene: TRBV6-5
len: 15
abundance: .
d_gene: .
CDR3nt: TGTGCCAGCAGGCTTTGGGGGGGTCAGAACACTGAAGCTTTCTTT
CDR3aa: CASRLWGGQNTEAFF

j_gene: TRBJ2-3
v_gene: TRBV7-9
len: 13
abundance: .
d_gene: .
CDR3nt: TGTGCCAGCAGCCCCGAGTCCACAGATACGCAGTATTTT
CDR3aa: CASSPESTDTQYF